The 26 T cell receptor beta chains below all came from one sample that was sequenced in a study of CD8+CD57+ T cells in acquired aplastic anemia. Patients who underwent sequencing had shown CD8+CD57+ cell expansion by flow cytometry. Profiling of TCR beta VDJ combinations and CDR3 sequences used genomic DNA as template. Each CDR3 protein is one row after TCRdb ran MiXCR on the reads. The sample consists of over 150,000 distinct CDR3 sequences, less than 60% of them appearing once. The sequenced material came from sorted CD4+, CD8+, or CD8+CD57+ T cells (not recorded which) from PBMCs. These receptors originate from a human donor with aplastic anemia.

The rearrangement links TRBV7-8 to TRBJ1-6; D perhaps matches TRBD1 (6 bases). The CDR3 is 14 residues long. With 11 bases removed from V and 4 bases from J, the gap between germline ends came to 15 bases. Germline V gene data show CDR1 as SGHVS and CDR2 as FQNEAQ. The CDR3 loop is CAGTPGQYNSPLHF. The CDR3 bases are TGTGCCGGCACCCCCGGACAGTATAATTCACCCCTCCACTTT.

The chain links TRBV2 to TRBJ2-1; D gene uncertain. The V gene's germline CDR1 is SNHLY and CDR2 FYNNEI. The CDR3 spans 14 residues. The V end lost 4 bases, the J end lost 4 bases, and 11 bases lay between the germline ends. CDR3 nucleotide sequence: TGTGCCAGCAGTGTTGGGGTTCGGTACAATGAGCAGTTCTTC. Translating gives CASSVGVRYNEQFF.

The V call is TRBV29-1, the J call TRBJ2-7, with D tentatively TRBD1 (5 bases). The CDR3 loop spans 14 amino acids. Trimming took 6 bases from V and 1 from J, leaving 16 bases between them. CDR1 and CDR2 (germline): SQVTM, ANQGSEA. Here the CDR3 reads CSVKGHSSSYEQYF. The CDR3 DNA is TGCAGCGTCAAAGGACACTCGTCTTCCTACGAGCAGTACTTC.

Many counts were recorded for this clonotype. The J gene is TRBJ1-5, the V gene TRBV20-1, with D possibly matching TRBD1 (5 bases). Trimming stripped 0 bases from V and 7 bases from J, with 16 bases between. The CDR3 has 15 amino acids. Germline CDR1 DFQATT, CDR2 SNEGSKA (reference sequence). CDR3 DNA: TGCAGTGCTAGAGATGCAGGGAAGGACGCCCAGCCCCAGCATTTT. Residues: CSARDAGKDAQPQHF.

The chain joins TRBV19 to TRBJ1-1, with 8 nucleotides matching TRBD1. Germline V CDR1 and CDR2: LNHDA, SQIVND (reference sequence). The J segment lost 10 bases and the V segment lost 4 bases, leaving 5 bases of the junction unmatched. CDR3 length equals 12 residues. For the CDR3, the DNA is TGTGCCAGTAGTACCCGGGGACAGGCAGCTTTCTTT. It yields the protein CASSTRGQAAFF.

This clonotype occurred once. This rearrangement joins TRBV20-1 to TRBJ2-5; D may be TRBD2 (5 bases). The DNA matches TRBJ2-1 better at its end, which makes the J call doubtful. The CDR3 length is 12 residues. Germline-derived CDR1 and CDR2 are DFQATT and SNEGSKA (reference sequence). CDR3 region: CSARDHGMFQFF. The CDR3 nucleotides are TGCAGTGCTAGAGATCACGGGATGTTTCAGTTCTTC.

The V call is TRBV12-3 or TRBV12-4, the J call TRBJ2-2; 13 bases fit TRBD2. V gave up 5 bases and J gave up 3 bases; unmatched junction bases: 0. CDR3 length: 15 residues. Here the CDR3 DNA reads TGTGCCAGCAGTGGACTAGCGGGGGACACCGGGGAGCTGTTTTTT. This translates into CASSGLAGDTGELFF.

In this sample, this clonotype turned up many times. The rearrangement uses TRBV19 and TRBJ1-5; D ambiguous. The CDR3 extends over 11 amino acids. V lost 3 bases and J 11 bases, leaving 8 bases between the germline ends. Looked up from germline, CDR1 is LNHDA and CDR2 is SQIVND (reference sequence). The CDR3 DNA is TGTGCCAGTAGTATGTCGGAGTCCCAGCATTTT. It codes for CASSMSESQHF.

The genes are TRBV6-5 and TRBJ1-2, with D hard to call. CDR1 MNHEY and CDR2 SVGAGI come from the germline V gene. With 2 bases removed from V and 8 bases from J, the gap between germline ends came to 18 bases. The CDR3 extends over 15 amino acids. CDR3 region: CASSYAHPGVGGYTF. Written as DNA, the CDR3 is TGTGCCAGCAGTTACGCCCACCCGGGAGTTGGCGGCTACACCTTC.

V and J are TRBV3-1 and TRBJ1-2; TRBD1 agrees at 9 bases. Germline V CDR1 and CDR2: LGHDT, YNNKEL (reference sequence). CDR3 length: 14 residues. The V and J ends lost 6 bases and 8 bases, in that order; junction bases with no gene match: 10. In DNA form, the CDR3 reads TGTGCCAGCAGTCAGGAAGGACAGGGGCTCGGCTACACCTTC. This codes for CASSQEGQGLGYTF.

This clonotype was recorded at least ten times. The rearrangement joins TRBV19 to TRBJ2-1, with D tentatively TRBD2 (7 bases). The CDR3 runs 14 residues. Germline-derived CDR1 and CDR2 are LNHDA and SQIVND (reference sequence). Trimming pared 5 bases from V and 2 bases from J, leaving 10 bases between. Written as DNA, the CDR3 is TGTGCCAGTAGTCAGGGGAGGGCCTACAATGAGCAGTTCTTC. This translates into CASSQGRAYNEQFF.

This chain connects TRBV7-9 to TRBJ2-5, with 13 bases that match TRBD2. Germline CDR1 is SEHNR and CDR2 is FQNEAQ (reference sequence). V was pared by 6 bases and J by 4 bases, with 2 bases of the junction left unmatched. The CDR3 is 14 residues long. CDR3 sequence: CASRTSGGSETQYF. The CDR3 nucleotides read TGTGCCAGCAGGACTAGCGGGGGGTCAGAGACCCAGTACTTC.

This chain connects TRBV5-1 to TRBJ2-1, with 8 bases lining up with TRBD2. V lost 2 bases, J lost 4 bases, and 20 bases stayed unmatched. The CDR3 has 20 amino acids. CDR1 is SGHRS and CDR2 is YFSETQ in the germline V gene. The CDR3 DNA reads TGCGCCAGCAGCTTTATGGGACCCCGACTAGCGAGCTTACCATACAATGAGCAGTTCTTC. This encodes CASSFMGPRLASLPYNEQFF.

This clonotype was observed a single time. The chain is built from TRBV5-6 and TRBJ2-2; 7 bases align to TRBD1. The CDR3 runs to 15 residues. CDR1 and CDR2 from the germline V gene are SGHDT and YYEEEE. The ends lost 5 bases at V and 1 base at J; junction bases unmatched: 5. This CDR3 reads CASRTGMGNTGELFF. The CDR3 region has the DNA TGTGCCAGCAGGACAGGGATGGGGAACACCGGGGAGCTGTTTTTT.

This clonotype was seen repeatedly, ten times or more. The CDR3 DNA sequence: TGTGCCAGCAGCTTAACGGGGTCCGGGGAGACCCAGTACTTC. As protein: CASSLTGSGETQYF. The chain links TRBV7-9 to TRBJ2-5; TRBD2 is a possible D gene (5 bases). V gave up 2 bases and J gave up 5 bases, with 12 bases separating them. The CDR3 length is 14 residues. The germline CDR1 and CDR2 sequences are SEHNR and FQNEAQ (reference sequence).

This clonotype was seen many times. V is TRBV5-4 and J is TRBJ2-1; perhaps D is TRBD1 or TRBD2 (6 bases each). V was pared by 0 bases and J by 4 bases, with 14 bases between. The germline CDR1 and CDR2 sequences are SGHNT and YYREEE (reference sequence). The CDR3 has 16 amino acids. The CDR3 reads CASSLGPGAGYNEQFF. The CDR3 coding sequence is TGTGCCAGCAGCTTGGGGCCAGGGGCGGGATACAATGAGCAGTTCTTC.

To note about this clonotype: Just one base apart from a much larger clone, this may be a read error. This chain joins TRBV12-5 and TRBJ2-2; either TRBD1 or TRBD2 may fit D (5 bases each). Germline lookup yields CDR1 LGHNT and CDR2 FRNRAP. The CDR3 runs 15 residues. Trimming removed 4 bases from V and 0 bases from J, with 9 bases in between. Here the CDR3 reads CASGWGTSNTGELFF. Written as DNA, the CDR3 is TGTGCTAGTGGTTGGGGGACGTCGAACACCGGGGAGCTGTTTTTT.

This rearrangement joins TRBV2 to TRBJ1-5; D gene ambiguous. Germline lookup yields CDR1 SNHLY and CDR2 FYNNEI. The CDR3 contains 14 residues. V lost 6 bases, J lost 12 bases, and 21 bases lay in between. CDR3 nucleotide sequence: TGTGCCAGCAGACGGAGCGGACTCTCCCCACGCCAGCATTTT. Protein: CASRRSGLSPRQHF.

The sample holds a few counts of this clonotype. This chain connects TRBV7-6 to TRBJ1-4, with 7 bases lining up with TRBD1. This CDR3 contains 13 residues. From germline, CDR1 is SGHVS and CDR2 FNYEAQ. V shed 11 bases, J shed 8 bases, and the junction held 11 bases outside the gene matches. For the CDR3, the DNA is TGTGCCGCCGGGAGCAGGGGGAGAGAAAAACTGTTTTTT. Its protein product is CAAGSRGREKLFF.

In this sample, this clonotype turned up many times. The chain is built from TRBV2 and TRBJ2-7, with TRBD1 matching over 7 bases. The germline gives CDR1 SNHLY, CDR2 FYNNEI. CDR3 length: 18 residues. The V segment lost 7 bases and the J segment 2 bases; nucleotides outside the gene matches: 20. The CDR3 DNA reads as TGTGCCAGCAAAGGGGATCAGGGGGTCAACCTCTTCGCCTACGAGCAGTACTTC. This encodes CASKGDQGVNLFAYEQYF. The whole variable domain, remainder taken from reference TRBV2 and TRBJ2-7, is EPEVTQTPSHQVTQMGQEVILRCVPISNHLYFYWYRQILGQKVEFLVSFYNNEISEKSEIFDDQFSVERPDGSNFTLKIRSTKLEDSAMYFCASKGDQGVNLFAYEQYFGPGTRLTVT.

The chain links TRBV5-5 to TRBJ2-7, with TRBD2 identical over 9 bases. Trimming cost V 4 bases and J 1 base; bases outside gene matches: 6. The germline CDR1 and CDR2 sequences are SGHKS and YYEKEE (reference sequence). The CDR3 has 15 amino acids. DNA for the CDR3: TGTGCCAGCAGCCCCCGGACTAGCGTATCCTACGAGCAGTACTTC. As protein: CASSPRTSVSYEQYF.

The chain couples TRBV12-3 or TRBV12-4 to TRBJ1-4; D is perhaps TRBD1 (5 bases). V lost 2 bases and J lost 8, with 12 bases in between. This CDR3 is 14 amino acids long. The CDR3 here is CASSLRGEGEKLFF. The CDR3 coding sequence is TGTGCCAGCAGTTTACGGGGGGAAGGAGAAAAACTGTTTTTT.

This clonotype was seen ten or more times. V gene TRBV12-3 or TRBV12-4 combines with J gene TRBJ2-1; the match to TRBD2 covers 14 bases. The length of the CDR3 is 15 residues. J was trimmed by 7 bases and V by 6 bases; bases with no gene match: 5. CDR3 nucleotide sequence: TGTGCCAGCAGGCGGACTAGCGGGGGGATTAATGAGCAGTTCTTC. Amino acid sequence: CASRRTSGGINEQFF.

This sequence joins TRBV11-2 and TRBJ1-3; a possible D gene is TRBD1 (5 bases). CDR1 and CDR2 (germline): SGHAT, FQNNGV. The V end was cut by 5 bases, the J end by 9 bases, with 11 bases between. This CDR3 comprises 12 residues. The CDR3 region has the DNA TGTGCCAGCAGCATACCGGGGGGCACCATATATTTT. Its protein product is CASSIPGGTIYF.

V usage is TRBV5-1 and J usage is TRBJ2-5; D possibly corresponds to TRBD1 (5 bases). Trimming cost V 1 base and J 0 bases, with 7 bases left between them. Germline CDR1 reads SGHRS; CDR2 reads YFSETQ. This CDR3 has 14 residues. CDR3 nucleotide sequence: TGCGCCAGCAGCTTGATCAGGGACCAAGAGACCCAGTACTTC. Encoded protein: CASSLIRDQETQYF.

The chain employs TRBV6-5 and TRBJ2-5, with TRBD2 matching 10 bases. CDR1 is MNHEY, CDR2 SVGAGI, per germline. The CDR3 loop spans 15 amino acids. The trim removed 4 bases at V and 5 bases at J, leaving 7 bases unmatched. The DNA for the CDR3 is TGTGCCAGCAGTTGGGCTAGCGGGGGACCGGAGACCCAGTACTTC. Translated, it gives CASSWASGGPETQYF.